Presented here are 32 T cell receptor beta chains from one specimen sequenced in a study of T-cell memory formation after mild COVID-19. TCRdb reanalysed the 5' RACE reads using MiXCR and keeps one entry per CDR3 protein. Here the sample spans 300,000 or so distinct CDR3 sequences, around 15% being singletons. Sequencing was carried out using PBMCs or a T cell subset sorted from them (not recorded which). The receptors derive from a man aged 18 to 29 who had mild COVID-19 (a few samples of this study predate the infection). Cell type and time point are not known.

This clonotype showed up just a few times. V is TRBV18 and J is TRBJ2-7; TRBD1 might be the D (6 bases). Trimming cost V 3 bases and J 2 bases, with 14 bases left between them. Germline V gives CDR1 KGHSH, CDR2 LQKENI. The CDR3 has 15 amino acids. CDR3 sequence (DNA): TGTGCCAGCTCACCGGGAAATGGACAGACCTACGAGCAGTACTTC. Protein: CASSPGNGQTYEQYF.

V is TRBV20-1 and J is TRBJ2-7, with D uncertain. The CDR3 has 13 amino acids. Germline V lookup: CDR1 DFQATT, CDR2 SNEGSKA (reference sequence). Deletions cut 2 bases from V and 6 bases from J, with 14 bases between. The CDR3 spells CSARLQLGSEQYF. Here the CDR3 DNA reads TGCAGTGCTAGACTCCAGCTCGGGTCCGAGCAGTACTTC.

In its sample, this clonotype was seen a few times. DNA of the CDR3: TGTGCCAGCAGCGACGCCCCAGAAAGCACAGATACGCAGTATTTT. Translating gives CASSDAPESTDTQYF. The chain has TRBV6-6 and TRBJ2-3; D is unresolved. This CDR3 contains 15 residues. Germline assignment: CDR1 MNHNY and CDR2 SVGAGI (reference sequence). The ends were cut back, 6 bases at V and 0 bases at J, with 13 bases in the middle.

The sample holds many counts of this clonotype. The chain links TRBV24-1 to TRBJ2-3; 14 bases align to TRBD2. With V trimmed by 5 bases and J by 2 bases, 8 bases remained unmatched. The germline CDR1 and CDR2 sequences are KGHDR and SFDVKD. This CDR3 comprises 18 residues. Here the CDR3 DNA reads TGTGCCACCAGTGCAGGACTAGCGGGGGGCTCCTACACAGATACGCAGTATTTT. This codes for CATSAGLAGGSYTDTQYF.

This clonotype came up a few times. V and J are TRBV12-3 or TRBV12-4 and TRBJ1-1; maybe TRBD1 (5 bases). V was pared by 2 bases and J by 0 bases, with 7 bases between. The CDR3 totals 14 residues. The CDR3 bases are TGTGCCAGCAGTTTAATGGGGGTGAACACTGAAGCTTTCTTT. This encodes CASSLMGVNTEAFF.

This sequence joins TRBV7-8 and TRBJ1-2; 7 bases agree with TRBD1. V lost 3 bases and J lost 7; bases outside the gene matches: 8. Germline values: CDR1 SGHVS, CDR2 FQNEAQ. The CDR3 contains 14 residues. The CDR3 nucleotides are TGTGCCAGCAGCTTCGGACAGGCTGAGGGTGGCTACACCTTC. It translates to CASSFGQAEGGYTF.

The table lists this clonotype with a few counts. This chain links TRBV18 with TRBJ1-1; D may be TRBD1 (6 bases). Germline V gene lookup returns CDR1 KGHSH and CDR2 LQKENI. The CDR3 has 15 amino acids. Trimming removed 0 bases at V and 5 bases at J, with 13 bases between. The CDR3 DNA is TGTGCCAGCTCACCACCGAGGGGGGATGGAACTGAAGCTTTCTTT. As protein: CASSPPRGDGTEAFF.

This clonotype came up a few times. The V call is TRBV7-9, the J call TRBJ2-1; 9 bases match TRBD2. The CDR3 is made up of 15 amino acids. V lost 3 bases and J lost 7; bases outside the gene matches: 7. Germline V gene sequence: CDR1 SEHNR, CDR2 FQNEAQ (reference sequence). The CDR3 DNA follows: TGTGCCAGCAGCTTGGGGCGGGGGGGTTTTAATGAGCAGTTCTTC. It codes for CASSLGRGGFNEQFF.

The chain couples TRBV28 to TRBJ1-2; 8 bases line up with TRBD1. The CDR3 is 14 amino acids. After removal of 8 bases from V and 5 bases from J, the junction contained 10 bases not matched to a gene. Germline CDR1 and CDR2: MDHEN and SYDVKM. CDR3 region: CASSWTGIGYGYTF. For the CDR3, the DNA is TGTGCCAGCTCGTGGACAGGGATCGGGTATGGCTACACCTTC.

This clonotype was observed a few times. The chain recombines TRBV12-3 or TRBV12-4 with TRBJ1-3; TRBD1 agrees at 12 bases. Trimming took 5 bases from V and 3 from J; bases not matched to a gene: 5. CDR3 size: 16 residues. CDR3 residues: CASSPGQGAGGNTIYF. The CDR3 DNA reads as TGTGCCAGCAGTCCGGGACAGGGGGCTGGTGGAAACACCATATATTTT.

The chain uses TRBV5-6 and TRBJ2-5; D ambiguous. Germline V gene data show CDR1 as SGHDT and CDR2 as YYEEEE. The length of the CDR3 is 14 residues. Trimming cost V 3 bases and J 5 bases, with 14 bases left between them. The DNA for the CDR3 is TGTGCCAGCAGCTCCCCAGCCGGACGGGAGACCCAGTACTTC. It is translated as CASSSPAGRETQYF.

This clonotype was seen only a few times. The chain carries TRBV6-6 and TRBJ1-5; D is unresolved. V lost 6 bases, J lost 3 bases, and 15 bases lay in between. The CDR3 contains 15 residues. Germline V lookup: CDR1 MNHNY, CDR2 SVGAGI (reference sequence). CDR3: CASSTLDGFNQPQHF. CDR3 DNA: TGTGCCAGCAGCACCTTGGACGGGTTCAATCAGCCCCAGCATTTT.

Many counts were recorded for this clonotype. The chain joins TRBV6-6 to TRBJ2-7; D ambiguous. Trimming removed 0 bases at V and 0 bases at J, with 3 bases between. CDR1 MNHNY and CDR2 SVGAGI come from the germline V gene (reference sequence). The CDR3 is 13 residues long. The CDR3 DNA follows: TGTGCCAGCAGTTACTCCCCCTCCTACGAGCAGTACGTC. Its translation: CASSYSPSYEQYV.

The V call is TRBV7-9, the J call TRBJ2-5, with TRBD1 identical over 7 bases. Germline trimming cut 2 bases from V and 3 bases from J; bases unmatched to any gene: 6. The CDR3 has 15 amino acids. Germline-derived CDR1 and CDR2 are SEHNR and FQNEAQ (reference sequence). The CDR3 sequence: CASSLRGLRKETQYF. For the CDR3, the DNA is TGTGCCAGCAGCTTAAGGGGGCTCCGAAAAGAGACCCAGTACTTC.

This chain connects TRBV6-5 to TRBJ1-2; perhaps TRBD1 as D (6 bases). Looked up from germline, CDR1 is MNHEY and CDR2 is SVGAGI. V lost 7 bases and J 8 bases, leaving 11 bases between the germline ends. The CDR3 length is 11 residues. The CDR3 DNA reads TGTGCCAGCAAGGGGGGCGAGGGCTACACCTTC. Its translation: CASKGGEGYTF.

This chain links TRBV6-2 or TRBV6-3 with TRBJ1-2; 7 nucleotides agree with TRBD1. The CDR3 extends over 16 amino acids. CDR1 and CDR2 (germline): MNHEY, SVGEGT. V was pared by 1 base and J by 4 bases, with 9 bases of the junction left unmatched. CDR3 nucleotide sequence: TGTGCCAGCAGTTACTTAGAGACGACAGGGTCCTATGGCTACACCTTC. Translation gives CASSYLETTGSYGYTF.

The rearrangement links TRBV7-2 to TRBJ2-3; 14 nucleotides align to TRBD2. Per the germline V gene, CDR1 is SGHTA and CDR2 is FQGNSA. The CDR3 contains 14 residues. Losses at the gene ends were 4 bases for V and 10 bases for J; bases not matched to a gene: 4. CDR3 DNA sequence: TGTGCCAGCAGCTATCCGGGACTAGCGGGGGCGCAGTATTTT. This codes for CASSYPGLAGAQYF.

The genes are TRBV2 and TRBJ2-5; D possibly matches TRBD1 or TRBD2 (5 bases each). Germline CDR1 SNHLY, CDR2 FYNNEI. The CDR3 sequence is 11 residues long. V lost 6 bases, J lost 6 bases, and 8 bases lay in between. CDR3 in amino acids: CASSTGQTQYF. The CDR3 nucleotides read TGTGCCAGCAGCACGGGGCAGACCCAGTACTTC.

The sample holds a few counts of this clonotype. This chain connects TRBV11-2 to TRBJ2-6; 8 bases line up with TRBD1. Germline CDR1 is SGHAT and CDR2 is FQNNGV. V lost 5 bases to trimming and J lost 1 base; unmatched junction nucleotides: 7. The CDR3 extends over 17 amino acids. CDR3 loop: CASSTVRGQSGANVLTF. CDR3 in DNA: TGTGCCAGCAGCACGGTCAGGGGGCAATCTGGGGCCAACGTCCTGACTTTC. Together with reference TRBV11-2 and TRBJ2-6, the CDR3 gives the full variable domain: EAGVAQSPRYKIIEKRQSVAFWCNPISGHATLYWYQQILGQGPKLLIQFQNNGVVDDSQLPKDRFSAERLKGVDSTLKIQPAKLEDSAVYLCASSTVRGQSGANVLTFGAGSRLTVL.

In this sample, this clonotype turned up many times. This chain connects TRBV24-1 to TRBJ2-5, with 9 bases lining up with TRBD1. Germline V lookup: CDR1 KGHDR, CDR2 SFDVKD. The CDR3 runs 14 residues. V lost 4 bases, J lost 3 bases, and 2 bases stayed unmatched. As DNA, the CDR3 is TGTGCCACCAGTGACACAGGGGGCGAAGAGACCCAGTACTTC. Translation: CATSDTGGEETQYF.

This clonotype was picked up a small number of times. V and J are TRBV9 and TRBJ2-1; D gene unclear. V was trimmed by 0 bases and J by 5 bases, leaving 9 bases between them. The CDR3 extends over 14 amino acids. Germline assignment: CDR1 SGDLS and CDR2 YYNGEE. Written as DNA, the CDR3 is TGTGCCAGCAGCGTAGATTCTCCGGACAATGAGCAGTTCTTC. It is translated as CASSVDSPDNEQFF.

This clonotype was recorded a few times. The chain uses TRBV4-3 and TRBJ1-4, with 9 bases that match TRBD1. This CDR3 has 16 residues. V gave up 1 base and J gave up 8 bases; unmatched junction bases: 8. In germline, CDR1 is LGHNA, CDR2 YSLEER. The CDR3: CASSQGVGQGSEKLFF. The CDR3 coding sequence is TGCGCCAGCAGCCAAGGTGTGGGACAGGGAAGCGAAAAACTGTTTTTT.

As DNA, the CDR3 is TGTGCCAGCAGCTTCGGGACTAGCGAGGGAGTAGATACGCAGTATTTT. Residues: CASSFGTSEGVDTQYF. This chain links TRBV11-2 with TRBJ2-3, with 10 positions matching TRBD2. Per germline, CDR1 SGHAT and CDR2 FQNNGV. Trimming took 3 bases from V and 5 from J; bases not matched to a gene: 8. The CDR3 consists of 16 residues.

The chain links TRBV6-5 to TRBJ1-5, with TRBD1 identical over 7 bases. Per the germline V gene, CDR1 is MNHEY and CDR2 is SVGAGI. The CDR3 contains 16 residues. V lost 2 bases and J lost 3; bases outside the gene matches: 7. The CDR3 coding sequence is TGTGCCAGCAGTTACCGGTATAGGGGGCCCAATCAGCCCCAGCATTTT. Protein sequence: CASSYRYRGPNQPQHF.

This clonotype has just a few counts. The chain uses TRBV5-1 and TRBJ2-7; D perhaps matches TRBD1 (5 bases). V lost 4 bases to trimming and J lost 6 bases, with 23 bases between them. Germline-derived CDR1 and CDR2 are SGHRS and YFSETQ. The CDR3 spans 16 residues. The CDR3 DNA reads as TGCGCCAGCAGCCCAAGATTTGCACCCGGTGGGGCCGAGCAGTACTTC. This codes for CASSPRFAPGGAEQYF.

The chain has TRBV5-1 and TRBJ1-3, with 8 bases identical to TRBD1. With V trimmed by 2 bases and J by 4 bases, 2 bases remained unmatched. CDR1 and CDR2 (germline): SGHRS, YFSETQ. The CDR3 sequence is 14 residues long. The CDR3 region has the DNA TGCGCCAGCAGCTTCGGACAGGGAGGAAACACCATATATTTT. Translation gives CASSFGQGGNTIYF.

This clonotype was seen more than once but under ten times. The chain links TRBV7-9 to TRBJ2-5; the D gene could be TRBD1 or TRBD2 (5 bases each). Germline CDR1 and CDR2: SEHNR and FQNEAQ (reference sequence). Trimming shortened V by 5 bases and J by 7 bases, and 11 bases separated the two germline ends. The CDR3 totals 12 residues. CDR3 coding DNA: TGTGCCAGCAGCCGGGACGGAGGGACCCAGTACTTC. It yields the protein CASSRDGGTQYF.

This clonotype occurred many times. The chain has TRBV12-3 or TRBV12-4 and TRBJ2-5; D may be TRBD2 (5 bases). The CDR3 has 14 amino acids. Trimming removed 2 bases from V and 5 bases from J, with 12 bases in between. DNA of the CDR3: TGTGCCAGCAGTTTACTCCTGCCGGGGGAGACCCAGTACTTC. Translated, it gives CASSLLLPGETQYF.

V and J are TRBV29-1 and TRBJ2-5; no clear D gene. CDR1 is SQVTM and CDR2 is ANQGSEA in the germline V gene. V dropped 4 bases and J dropped 1 base, with 7 bases sitting between them. This CDR3 is built from 12 residues. The DNA of the CDR3 is TGCAGCGTTGTGGGTCGCCAAGAGACCCAGTACTTC. Amino acid sequence: CSVVGRQETQYF.

V is TRBV7-6 and J is TRBJ2-5, with TRBD2 identical over 12 bases. This CDR3 comprises 18 residues. The V gene end was trimmed by 0 bases and the J gene end by 9 bases; junction bases not matched to a gene: 14. Germline V lookup: CDR1 SGHVS, CDR2 FNYEAQ. For the CDR3, the DNA is TGTGCCAGCAGCTTAGCCCCCCTGACTAGCGGGGGACGGGTGGCCCAGTACTTC. Amino acid sequence: CASSLAPLTSGGRVAQYF.

This clonotype was seen a few times. The rearrangement uses TRBV15 and TRBJ2-7; tentatively, D is TRBD1 (5 bases). This CDR3 spans 12 amino acids. V shed 0 bases and J shed 9 bases, with 9 bases lying between them. Germline V gives CDR1 LNHNV, CDR2 YYDKDF (reference sequence). The CDR3 DNA follows: TGTGCCACCAGCAGAGACAGGGAAGGGCAGTACTTC. Amino acid sequence: CATSRDREGQYF.

The chain links TRBV20-1 to TRBJ2-2; D is possibly TRBD2 (5 bases). Trimming took 5 bases from V and 4 from J, leaving 8 bases between them. The CDR3 runs 12 residues. CDR1 is DFQATT, CDR2 SNEGSKA, per germline (reference sequence). The CDR3 reads CSALALTGELFF. CDR3 sequence (DNA): TGCAGTGCTCTAGCCCTCACCGGGGAGCTGTTTTTT.